The sequence of this TCR beta chain was determined in a study of CD8+CD57+ T cells in acquired aplastic anemia. Study-level information: An average of about 3.2 ug of DNA was obtained from sorted CD4+ and CD8+ cells.

This clonotype occurred many times. The target antigen is unknown. Patients chosen for sequencing had CD8+CD57+ cells that had expanded, as shown by flow cytometry. Severe acquired aplastic anemia was present in all patients. Patients had not yet gotten any therapy when their blood was taken for sampling. Between the trimmed V and J ends, which lost 4 bases and 6 bases, there was a span of 15 bases. CDR3 size: 14 residues. Germline loops: CDR1 SGHTA, CDR2 FQGNSA. According to the study, genomic DNA was the template for TCR beta VDJ and CDR3 profiling. From the reads, TCRdb called clonotypes with MiXCR, one entry per CDR3 protein. This sample has around 430,000 distinct CDR3 sequences, with roughly 34% found just once. Study-level points and caveats: About 30 shared CD8+ CDR3s appeared highly expressed within patients' immunodominant clones.

The chain uses TRBV7-2 and TRBJ1-2; D ambiguous. The TCR was taken from a human donor with aplastic anemia. Input material: sorted CD4+, CD8+, or CD8+CD57+ T cells (not recorded which) from PBMCs. The DNA of the CDR3 is TGTGCCAGCAGCTACCTACGGGGTGACAATGGCTACACCTTC. Residues: CASSYLRGDNGYTF.